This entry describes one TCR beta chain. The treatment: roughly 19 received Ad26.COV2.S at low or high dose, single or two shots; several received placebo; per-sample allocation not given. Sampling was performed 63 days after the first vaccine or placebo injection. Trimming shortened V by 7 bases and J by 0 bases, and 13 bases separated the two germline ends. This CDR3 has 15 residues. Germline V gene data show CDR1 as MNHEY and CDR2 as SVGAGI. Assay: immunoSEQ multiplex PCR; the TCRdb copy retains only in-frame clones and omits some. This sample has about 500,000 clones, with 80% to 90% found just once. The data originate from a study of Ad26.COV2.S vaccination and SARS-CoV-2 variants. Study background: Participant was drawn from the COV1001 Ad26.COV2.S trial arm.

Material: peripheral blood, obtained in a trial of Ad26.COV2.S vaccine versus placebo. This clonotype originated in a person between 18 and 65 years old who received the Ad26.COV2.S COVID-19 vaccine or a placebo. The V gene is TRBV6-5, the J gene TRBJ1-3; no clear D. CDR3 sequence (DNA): TGTGCCAGCACCCCAGAGACGGGCTCTGGAAACACCATATATTTT. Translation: CASTPETGSGNTIYF.